Listed below are T cell receptor beta chains from one sample, sequenced in a study of regulatory T cells in long-lasting Graves disease. TCRdb independently ran MiXCR on the multiplex PCR reads; one entry per CDR3 protein. This table holds 400,000 to 500,000 distinct CDR3 sequences, 16% found once. These data are also associated with another study on T cells in Graves' hyperthyroidism and ophthalmopathy.

The specimen comprised peripheral blood mononuclear cells (PBMCs), sampled at new diagnosis, from a patient treated with antithyroid drugs. These receptors were taken from a woman aged 25 to 39 with Graves disease. Both conserved end residues are part of each CDR3. The D gene is left open where the match is weak. Expanded clones get a size class; other rows say once, few or many, or leave the size out.

J gene: TRBJ1-3; V gene: TRBV4-3; D gene: NA; clone size: many; CDR3 DNA: TGCGCCAGCAGCCAAGGGCGGCTCTCTGGAAACACCATATATTTT; CDR3 protein: CASSQGRLSGNTIYF
J gene: TRBJ1-1; V gene: TRBV27; D gene: NA; clone size: NA; CDR3 DNA: TGTGCCTCATTGTCGGCGAACACTGAAGCTTTCTTT; CDR3 protein: CASLSANTEAFF
J gene: TRBJ2-7; V gene: TRBV30; D gene: TRBD1; clone size: many; CDR3 DNA: TGTGCCTGGAGTAAGGGGACAGGGTCCCACGAGCAGTACTTC; CDR3 protein: CAWSKGTGSHEQYF
J gene: TRBJ1-5; V gene: TRBV6-1; D gene: NA; clone size: NA; CDR3 DNA: TGTGCCAGCAGTGAAGGTTACGGCTATAGCAATCAGCCCCAGCATTTT; CDR3 protein: CASSEGYGYSNQPQHF
J gene: TRBJ1-2; V gene: TRBV27; D gene: NA; clone size: few; CDR3 DNA: TGTGCCAGCAGTTTATCGAAGGGGCCCGTAGCCTATGGCTACACCTTC; CDR3 protein: CASSLSKGPVAYGYTF
J gene: TRBJ2-1; V gene: TRBV18; D gene: TRBD2; clone size: many; CDR3 DNA: TGTGCCAGCTCACTAAGGGGGACTAGCGGGACGGTTGAGCAGTTCTTC; CDR3 protein: CASSLRGTSGTVEQFF
J gene: TRBJ1-1; V gene: TRBV12-3/TRBV12-4; D gene: NA; clone size: many; CDR3 DNA: TGTGCCAGCAGGTTAGTCGGAACCCCTACAGGGTCGGTAATGAACACTGAAGCTTTCTTT; CDR3 protein: CASRLVGTPTGSVMNTEAFF
J gene: TRBJ1-1; V gene: TRBV29-1; D gene: NA; clone size: few; CDR3 DNA: TGCAGCGTTGTGGGTTCGGCAGGGATGAACACTGAAGCTTTCTTT; CDR3 protein: CSVVGSAGMNTEAFF
J gene: TRBJ2-7; V gene: TRBV28; D gene: NA; clone size: few; CDR3 DNA: TGTGCCAGCAGTTTGACAGAAAGCTACGAGCAGTACTTC; CDR3 protein: CASSLTESYEQYF
J gene: TRBJ1-4; V gene: TRBV20-1; D gene: NA; clone size: many; CDR3 DNA: TGCAGTGCTAGATTACAGGGATATGAAAAACTGTTTTTT; CDR3 protein: CSARLQGYEKLFF
J gene: TRBJ2-2; V gene: TRBV20-1; D gene: NA; clone size: NA; CDR3 DNA: TGCAGTGGCCGGAGGGCCTCCCCCGGGGAGCTGTTTTTT; CDR3 protein: CSGRRASPGELFF
J gene: TRBJ1-1; V gene: TRBV12-3/TRBV12-4; D gene: NA; clone size: many; CDR3 DNA: TGTGCCAGCAGTCGCGGATCGACTGAAGCTTTCTTT; CDR3 protein: CASSRGSTEAFF
J gene: TRBJ2-7; V gene: TRBV11-3; D gene: NA; clone size: NA; CDR3 DNA: TGTGCCAGCAGCTTATTAGGACCTACCTCCTACTACGAGCAGTACTTC; CDR3 protein: CASSLLGPTSYYEQYF
J gene: TRBJ2-5; V gene: TRBV3-1; D gene: NA; clone size: many; CDR3 DNA: TGTGCCAGCAGCCAAGAGCCCGAGACCCAGTACTTC; CDR3 protein: CASSQEPETQYF
J gene: TRBJ1-4; V gene: TRBV15; D gene: TRBD1; clone size: many; CDR3 DNA: TGTGCCACCAGCAATAGACAGGGGGCGCGAGAAAAACTGTTTTTT; CDR3 protein: CATSNRQGAREKLFF
J gene: TRBJ1-5; V gene: TRBV4-2; D gene: TRBD1; clone size: many; CDR3 DNA: TGTGCCAGCAGCCAGGTACCGGGACAGGCGTACAATCAGCCCCAGCATTTT; CDR3 protein: CASSQVPGQAYNQPQHF
J gene: TRBJ1-1; V gene: TRBV12-3/TRBV12-4; D gene: NA; clone size: many; CDR3 DNA: TGTGCCAGCAAACTTAGGGGGATCACTGAAGCTTTCTTT; CDR3 protein: CASKLRGITEAFF
J gene: TRBJ2-7; V gene: TRBV5-1; D gene: TRBD2; clone size: many; CDR3 DNA: TGCGCCAGCACCCCCGGGACTAGCGGGCCTTCCGAGCAGTACTTC; CDR3 protein: CASTPGTSGPSEQYF
J gene: TRBJ2-1; V gene: TRBV10-3; D gene: NA; clone size: NA; CDR3 DNA: TGTGCCATCATGGGGGCTCCTGACAATGAGCAGTTCTTC; CDR3 protein: CAIMGAPDNEQFF
J gene: TRBJ2-2; V gene: TRBV3-1; D gene: NA; clone size: few; CDR3 DNA: TGTGCCAGCAGCCAAGGAATGACAATGGGGCAGGCCGGGGAGCTGTTTTTT; CDR3 protein: CASSQGMTMGQAGELFF
J gene: TRBJ1-5; V gene: TRBV27; D gene: NA; clone size: many; CDR3 DNA: TGTGCCAGCAGTTTTGGTGCGCATAGCAATCAGCCCCAGCATTTT; CDR3 protein: CASSFGAHSNQPQHF
J gene: TRBJ2-7; V gene: TRBV20-1; D gene: NA; clone size: many; CDR3 DNA: TGCAGTGCTAGAGATCTGGCGGGAACCTCCTACGAGCAGTACTTC; CDR3 protein: CSARDLAGTSYEQYF
J gene: TRBJ2-2; V gene: TRBV5-1; D gene: NA; clone size: NA; CDR3 DNA: TGCGCCAGCACCATTTCTCCGGCGTCGTTGAACACCGGGGAGCTGTCTTTT; CDR3 protein: CASTISPASLNTGELSF
J gene: TRBJ1-2; V gene: TRBV25-1; D gene: NA; clone size: NA; CDR3 DNA: TGTGCCAGCAGCCATCGGGCGGATGGCTACACCTTC; CDR3 protein: CASSHRADGYTF
J gene: TRBJ1-1; V gene: TRBV15; D gene: NA; clone size: NA; CDR3 DNA: TGTGCCACCAGCCGAAGCGCGGAGAACACTGAAGCTTTCTTT; CDR3 protein: CATSRSAENTEAFF
J gene: TRBJ2-1; V gene: TRBV29-1; D gene: NA; clone size: NA; CDR3 DNA: TGCAGCGTTGAAGATGACCCAAGACTGAGCTCCTACAATGAGCAGTTCTTC; CDR3 protein: CSVEDDPRLSSYNEQFF
J gene: TRBJ2-1; V gene: TRBV7-2; D gene: TRBD2; clone size: many; CDR3 DNA: TGTGCCAGCAGCCAAGTAGCGGGACTGGGAAATGAGCAGTTCTTC; CDR3 protein: CASSQVAGLGNEQFF
J gene: TRBJ2-2; V gene: TRBV30; D gene: NA; clone size: few; CDR3 DNA: TGTGCCTGGAGCAGCAGCCCTTCACCGAACACCGGGGAGCTGTTTTTT; CDR3 protein: CAWSSSPSPNTGELFF
J gene: TRBJ2-1; V gene: TRBV18; D gene: NA; clone size: NA; CDR3 DNA: TGTGCCAGCTCACCAAGCTGGAACGAACGGCGAAACTACAATGAGCAGTTCTTC; CDR3 protein: CASSPSWNERRNYNEQFF
J gene: TRBJ2-5; V gene: TRBV7-9; D gene: TRBD2; clone size: NA; CDR3 DNA: TGTGCCAGCAGCTTAAGATTCCTAGCGGGCCAAGAGACCCAGTACTTC; CDR3 protein: CASSLRFLAGQETQYF
J gene: TRBJ2-5; V gene: TRBV2; D gene: NA; clone size: NA; CDR3 DNA: TGTGCCAGCACAGGGTTCGAAGAGACCCAGTACTTC; CDR3 protein: CASTGFEETQYF
J gene: TRBJ1-3; V gene: TRBV27; D gene: NA; clone size: few; CDR3 DNA: TGTGCCAGCAGTTTCGCTCCTGGGACAATCGGAAACACCATATATTTT; CDR3 protein: CASSFAPGTIGNTIYF
J gene: TRBJ2-7; V gene: TRBV20-1; D gene: NA; clone size: many; CDR3 DNA: TGCAGTGCTGGACCCAGGGACTCTTACGAGCAGTACTTC; CDR3 protein: CSAGPRDSYEQYF
J gene: TRBJ2-1; V gene: TRBV6-5; D gene: TRBD2; clone size: many; CDR3 DNA: TGTGCCAGCAGTTACTCGACGACTAGCGGGACCTACAATGAGCAGTTCTTC; CDR3 protein: CASSYSTTSGTYNEQFF
J gene: TRBJ1-1; V gene: TRBV6-6; D gene: TRBD1; clone size: many; CDR3 DNA: TGTGCCAGCAGTTACTCGACAGGGAGGAACACTGAAGCTTTCTTT; CDR3 protein: CASSYSTGRNTEAFF
J gene: TRBJ1-3; V gene: TRBV6-5; D gene: NA; clone size: few; CDR3 DNA: TGTGCCAGCAGTTACTCCATCAGGGAGCGAAACACCATATATTTT; CDR3 protein: CASSYSIRERNTIYF
J gene: TRBJ2-3; V gene: TRBV28; D gene: NA; clone size: many; CDR3 DNA: TGTGCCTCAACAAGGCGGGAAAACACAGATACGCAGTATTTT; CDR3 protein: CASTRRENTDTQYF
J gene: TRBJ2-3; V gene: TRBV18; D gene: NA; clone size: NA; CDR3 DNA: TGTGCCAGCTCACCACCCCCGGGGAGAGCCACGCAGTATTTT; CDR3 protein: CASSPPPGRATQYF
J gene: TRBJ2-1; V gene: TRBV30; D gene: NA; clone size: many; CDR3 DNA: TGTGCCTGGACCTCCCTGGGACCCCTTCTTTCCAATGAGCAGTTCTTC; CDR3 protein: CAWTSLGPLLSNEQFF
J gene: TRBJ2-1; V gene: TRBV28; D gene: TRBD1; clone size: few; CDR3 DNA: TGTGCCAGCAGTTTAGGGGGGACAGGGGCCGAGGATGAGCAGTTCTTC; CDR3 protein: CASSLGGTGAEDEQFF
J gene: TRBJ2-7; V gene: TRBV7-9; D gene: TRBD1; clone size: many; CDR3 DNA: TGTGCCAGCAGCCGGACAGGGTCGGACGAGCAGTACTTC; CDR3 protein: CASSRTGSDEQYF
J gene: TRBJ1-2; V gene: TRBV10-3; D gene: TRBD1; clone size: few; CDR3 DNA: TGTGCCACGGACCCGGGACAGGGGTCTGGCTACACCTTC; CDR3 protein: CATDPGQGSGYTF
J gene: TRBJ1-4; V gene: TRBV28; D gene: NA; clone size: many; CDR3 DNA: TGTGCCAGCCGCCCGACAGGAATTGTTGAAAAACTGTTTTTT; CDR3 protein: CASRPTGIVEKLFF
J gene: TRBJ1-1; V gene: TRBV6-1; D gene: NA; clone size: many; CDR3 DNA: TGTGCCAGCAGCTCCCCCGGGGCCGGAGACTCTGAAGCTTTCTTT; CDR3 protein: CASSSPGAGDSEAFF
J gene: TRBJ2-1; V gene: TRBV11-2; D gene: TRBD2; clone size: many; CDR3 DNA: TGTGCCAGCAGCTTAACAGCCTCGTCAGCGGGAGGGCCGTATGAGCAGTTCTTC; CDR3 protein: CASSLTASSAGGPYEQFF
J gene: TRBJ2-3; V gene: TRBV7-2; D gene: TRBD2; clone size: NA; CDR3 DNA: TGTGCCAGCAGCGCGACTAGCCTGACAGATACGCAGTATTTT; CDR3 protein: CASSATSLTDTQYF
J gene: TRBJ2-1; V gene: TRBV12-3/TRBV12-4; D gene: TRBD1; clone size: many; CDR3 DNA: TGTGCCAGCACCGCCGACAGGGACGACAATGAGCAGTTCTTC; CDR3 protein: CASTADRDDNEQFF
J gene: TRBJ2-6; V gene: TRBV5-6; D gene: NA; clone size: NA; CDR3 DNA: TGTGCCAGCAGCTCCTGGGGGCTTGGGGCCAACGTCCTGACTTTC; CDR3 protein: CASSSWGLGANVLTF
J gene: TRBJ1-4; V gene: TRBV7-2; D gene: NA; clone size: NA; CDR3 DNA: TGTGCCAGCAGCTTTCCGAGAGGAACTAATGAAAAACTGTTTTTT; CDR3 protein: CASSFPRGTNEKLFF
J gene: TRBJ2-5; V gene: TRBV5-1; D gene: NA; clone size: many; CDR3 DNA: TGCGCCAGCAGACAGGACAGCCAGCGGACCCAGTACTTC; CDR3 protein: CASRQDSQRTQYF
J gene: TRBJ2-1; V gene: TRBV10-3; D gene: NA; clone size: many; CDR3 DNA: TGTGCCATCAGTGAAAGCACTAGTTCTGCCAATGAGCAGTTCTTC; CDR3 protein: CAISESTSSANEQFF
J gene: TRBJ1-2; V gene: TRBV2; D gene: TRBD1; clone size: NA; CDR3 DNA: TGTGCCAGCAGTACGAGACAGGGAGAGAGACTACTCTATGGCTACACCTTC; CDR3 protein: CASSTRQGERLLYGYTF
J gene: TRBJ1-5; V gene: TRBV30; D gene: NA; clone size: many; CDR3 DNA: TGTGCCTGGACTCAGGGGCATGGGAATCAGCCCCAGCATTTT; CDR3 protein: CAWTQGHGNQPQHF
J gene: TRBJ2-5; V gene: TRBV20-1; D gene: NA; clone size: NA; CDR3 DNA: TGCAGTGCTAACAGACAGGCCGGGACCCAGTACTTC; CDR3 protein: CSANRQAGTQYF